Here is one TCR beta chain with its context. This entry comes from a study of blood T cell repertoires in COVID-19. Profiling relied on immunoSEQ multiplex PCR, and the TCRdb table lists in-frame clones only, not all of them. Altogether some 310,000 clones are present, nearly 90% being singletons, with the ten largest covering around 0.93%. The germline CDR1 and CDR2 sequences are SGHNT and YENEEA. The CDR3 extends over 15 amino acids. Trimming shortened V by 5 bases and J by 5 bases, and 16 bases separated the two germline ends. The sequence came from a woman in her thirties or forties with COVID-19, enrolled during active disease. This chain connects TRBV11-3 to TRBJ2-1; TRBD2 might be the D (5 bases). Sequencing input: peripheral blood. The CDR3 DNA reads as TGTGCCAGCAGCCCCGCGGGCTTTGGGCACAATGAGCAGTTCTTC. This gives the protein CASSPAGFGHNEQFF.